This is a list of T cell receptor beta chains from one sample in a study of cytomegalovirus exposure and HLA in healthy donors. The protocol was immunoSEQ multiplex PCR, while the TCRdb copy is restricted to in-frame clones and leaves out a portion. Among approximately 260,000 clones listed, 84% were seen once. Sample: PBMCs. Receptor source: a woman between 35 and 50 years old in good health and CMV-seropositive. CDR3s include the opening cysteine and the closing phenylalanine or tryptophan. D genes are given only for firm matches. A row's size may be missing; if present it is once, few, many or a size class.

-	TRBV5-1	-	TRBJ2-3	16	CASSPPWQGSTDTQYF	TGCGCCAGCAGCCCCCCTTGGCAGGGTAGCACAGATACGCAGTATTTT
TRBD1	TRBV5-1	-	TRBJ2-2	15	CASSGAGQGNGELFF	TGCGCCAGCAGCGGAGCGGGACAGGGTAACGGGGAGCTGTTTTTT
TRBD1	TRBV6-5	few	TRBJ1-2	15	CASGAGQTLNYGYTF	TGTGCCAGCGGGGCGGGACAGACCCTCAACTATGGCTACACCTTC
-	TRBV30	-	TRBJ2-6	16	CAWTPQRNSGASVLTF	TGTGCCTGGACCCCTCAGCGTAACTCTGGGGCCAGCGTCCTGACTTTC
TRBD2	TRBV19	few	TRBJ2-7	16	CASSAQSGKSSYEQYF	TGTGCCAGTAGTGCACAAAGCGGGAAGAGCTCCTACGAGCAGTACTTC
TRBD1	TRBV19	-	TRBJ1-5	16	CASSHFRDRVNQPQHF	TGTGCCAGTAGTCACTTCCGGGACAGGGTCAATCAGCCCCAGCATTTT
TRBD1	TRBV9	-	TRBJ1-1	13	CASSVGTGNGAFF	TGTGCCAGCAGCGTAGGGACAGGGAATGGAGCTTTCTTT
TRBD2	TRBV28	-	TRBJ2-5	16	CASSFSAGGGQETQYF	TGTGCCAGCAGTTTTTCAGCGGGAGGGGGGCAAGAGACCCAGTACTTC
-	TRBV21-1	-	TRBJ1-3	16	CASSPLGEILESGIYF	TGTGCCAGCAGCCCTCTCGGAGAGATTCTGGAAAGCGGCATATATTTT
TRBD2	TRBV30	-	TRBJ2-1	17	CAWKLAGLPTRGDEQFF	TGTGCCTGGAAACTAGCGGGACTCCCAACCAGGGGGGATGAGCAGTTCTTC
TRBD1	TRBV5-1	-	TRBJ2-2	16	CASSYRTGGDTGELFF	TGCGCCAGCAGCTACCGGACAGGGGGTGACACCGGGGAGCTGTTTTTT
-	TRBV19	few	TRBJ1-1	14	CASISDTLNTEAFF	TGTGCCAGTATATCAGACACCCTGAACACTGAAGCTTTCTTT
TRBD2	TRBV7-8	-	TRBJ2-1	16	CASSYRLAGEGAEQFF	TGTGCCAGCAGCTACAGACTAGCGGGAGAGGGCGCTGAGCAGTTCTTC
-	TRBV7-9	-	TRBJ2-3	16	CASSFQGSGNTDTQYF	TGTGCCAGCAGCTTCCAGGGGTCGGGGAACACAGATACGCAGTATTTT
TRBD1	TRBV19	-	TRBJ1-1	13	CASSIQGVTEAFF	TGTGCCAGTAGTATTCAGGGGGTCACTGAAGCTTTCTTT
-	TRBV27	-	TRBJ1-2	14	CASSLSRVNYGYTF	TGTGCCAGCAGTTTATCACGGGTGAACTATGGCTACACCTTC
-	TRBV28	-	TRBJ2-3	18	CASSLPWLAPTGTDTQYF	TGTGCCAGCAGTTTACCCTGGCTAGCGCCCACCGGCACAGATACGCAGTATTTT
TRBD1	TRBV30	-	TRBJ1-1	13	CAWRTGANTEAFF	TGTGCCTGGAGGACAGGGGCGAACACTGAAGCTTTCTTT
TRBD2	TRBV5-6	-	TRBJ2-2	17	CASSLTSGDEHRGRAFF	TGTGCCAGCAGCTTGACTAGCGGGGACGAACACCGGGGGAGAGCCTTTTTT
TRBD1	TRBV27	-	TRBJ2-7	12	CASSQQGDEQYF	TGTGCCAGCAGTCAACAGGGGGACGAGCAGTACTTC
-	TRBV2	-	TRBJ2-2	14	CASSFQRSTGELFF	TGTGCCAGCAGTTTCCAGCGGAGCACCGGGGAGCTGTTTTTT
-	TRBV7-9	-	TRBJ1-1	13	CASSFSGATEAFF	TGTGCCAGCAGCTTCTCTGGGGCCACTGAAGCTTTCTTT
-	TRBV30	-	TRBJ1-5	17	CAWSVQGYRDLNQPQHF	TGTGCCTGGAGTGTACAGGGTTACAGGGACCTGAATCAGCCCCAGCATTTT
-	TRBV7-6	once	TRBJ2-3	14	CASSAIRSTDTQYF	TGTGCCAGCAGCGCTATCCGAAGCACAGATACGCAGTATTTT
-	TRBV6-1	-	TRBJ2-7	15	CASKVGRLEAYEQYF	TGTGCCAGCAAGGTTGGCCGTCTAGAGGCCTACGAGCAGTACTTC
TRBD2	TRBV9	-	TRBJ2-1	15	CASSAGLAGVNEQFF	TGTGCCAGCAGCGCCGGACTAGCGGGGGTCAATGAGCAGTTCTTC
-	TRBV9	-	TRBJ2-2	13	CASGREISGELFF	TGTGCCAGCGGACGGGAGATCTCCGGGGAGCTGTTTTTT
-	TRBV10-3	-	TRBJ1-1	12	CAISAGSLGAFF	TGTGCCATCAGTGCCGGATCTCTCGGGGCTTTCTTT
-	TRBV14	-	TRBJ2-6	16	CASSHLKPKGVDGLTF	TGTGCCAGCAGCCATCTCAAACCTAAGGGAGTGGACGGCCTGACTTTC
-	TRBV30	-	TRBJ1-5	15	CAWSVQLGGNQPQHF	TGTGCCTGGAGTGTACAGCTGGGGGGGAATCAGCCCCAGCATTTT
TRBD1	TRBV4-3	-	TRBJ2-2	16	CASSQVGTGNTGELFF	TGCGCCAGCAGCCAAGTGGGGACAGGGAACACCGGGGAGCTGTTTTTT
-	TRBV9	once	TRBJ1-4	14	CASSVTRVNEKLFF	TGTGCCAGCAGCGTAACCAGGGTTAATGAAAAACTGTTTTTT
-	TRBV13	-	TRBJ2-1	14	CASSLSGGVDEQFF	TGTGCCAGCAGCTTAAGTGGGGGCGTGGATGAGCAGTTCTTC
-	TRBV6-1	-	TRBJ1-2	16	CASSGDGLGPNYGYTF	TGTGCCAGCAGTGGGGATGGGTTGGGGCCGAACTATGGCTACACCTTC
-	TRBV7-2	few	TRBJ1-3	15	CASSLGAFSGNTIYF	TGTGCCAGCAGCTTAGGGGCTTTTTCTGGAAACACCATATATTTT
TRBD2	TRBV7-8	once	TRBJ2-2	16	CASSLGLAGGVGELFF	TGTGCCAGCAGCTTGGGACTAGCGGGAGGAGTCGGGGAGCTGTTTTTT
-	TRBV7-2	-	TRBJ1-5	16	CASSLRLGQLNQPQHF	TGTGCCAGCAGCTTAAGATTAGGACAACTCAATCAGCCCCAGCATTTT
-	TRBV18	-	TRBJ2-2	13	CASSRLDTGELFF	TGTGCCAGCTCACGACTCGACACCGGGGAGCTGTTTTTT
-	TRBV4-3	once	TRBJ1-3	13	CASSQTTGNTIYF	TGCGCCAGCAGCCAAACAACTGGAAACACCATATATTTT
TRBD2	TRBV9	-	TRBJ2-2	17	CASSGVIAGVSTGELFF	TGTGCCAGCAGCGGAGTAATAGCGGGAGTGAGCACCGGGGAGCTGTTTTTT
-	TRBV15	-	TRBJ2-3	16	CATSRDLGSSTDTQYF	TGTGCCACCAGCAGAGATCTAGGCAGCAGCACAGATACGCAGTATTTT
-	TRBV27	-	TRBJ1-5	13	CASSLQGNQPQHF	TGTGCCAGCAGCCTTCAGGGGAATCAGCCCCAGCATTTT
-	TRBV15	-	TRBJ2-1	12	CATSRGEVEQFF	TGTGCCACCAGCAGAGGGGAGGTAGAGCAGTTCTTC
-	TRBV7-5	once	TRBJ1-1	15	CARSLGAGCHTEAFF	TGTGCCAGAAGCTTAGGGGCAGGGTGTCACACTGAAGCTTTCTTT
TRBD1	TRBV5-6	once	TRBJ2-3	15	CASSFGTGPTDTQYF	TGTGCCAGCAGCTTCGGGACAGGGCCAACAGATACGCAGTATTTT
TRBD2	TRBV28	few	TRBJ2-4	17	CASSLRSGRAAKNIQYF	TGTGCCAGCAGTCTAAGATCGGGGAGGGCAGCCAAAAACATTCAGTACTTC
-	TRBV28	-	TRBJ2-1	12	CASSLPHGEQFF	TGTGCCAGCAGTTTACCCCACGGTGAGCAGTTCTTC
-	TRBV4-2	-	TRBJ1-5	15	CASSQDGSDYQPQHF	TGTGCCAGCAGCCAAGATGGGTCAGACTATCAGCCCCAGCATTTT